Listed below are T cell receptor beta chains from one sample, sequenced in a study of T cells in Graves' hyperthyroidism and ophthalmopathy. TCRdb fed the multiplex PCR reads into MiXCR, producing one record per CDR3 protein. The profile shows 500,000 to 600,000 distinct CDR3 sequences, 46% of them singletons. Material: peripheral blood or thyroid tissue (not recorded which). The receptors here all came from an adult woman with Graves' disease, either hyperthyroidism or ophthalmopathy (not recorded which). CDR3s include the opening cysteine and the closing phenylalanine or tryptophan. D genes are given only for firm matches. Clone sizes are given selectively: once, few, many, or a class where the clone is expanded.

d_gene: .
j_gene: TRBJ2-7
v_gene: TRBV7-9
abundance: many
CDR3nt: TGTGCCAGCAGCTACCTCGCCGGGACCGATCCATACGAGCAGTACTTC
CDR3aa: CASSYLAGTDPYEQYF

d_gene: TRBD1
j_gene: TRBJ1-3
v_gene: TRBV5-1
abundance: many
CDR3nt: TGCGCCAGCAGCTTCGGACAGGCCCACTCTGGAAACACCATATATTTT
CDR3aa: CASSFGQAHSGNTIYF

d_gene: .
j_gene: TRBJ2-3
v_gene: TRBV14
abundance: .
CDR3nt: TGTGCCAGCTGCCAAGATTTGTCGGATACGCAGTATTTT
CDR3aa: CASCQDLSDTQYF

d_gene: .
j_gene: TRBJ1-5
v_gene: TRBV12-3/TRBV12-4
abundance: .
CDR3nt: TGTGCCAGCAGTCAGCGGGACACCTGGCCAGGCGGCAATCAGCCCCAGCATTTT
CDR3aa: CASSQRDTWPGGNQPQHF

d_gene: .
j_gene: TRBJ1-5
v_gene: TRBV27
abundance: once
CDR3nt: TGTGCCAGCAGTTTGGAACTTTTCAATCAGCCCCAGCATTTT
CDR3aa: CASSLELFNQPQHF

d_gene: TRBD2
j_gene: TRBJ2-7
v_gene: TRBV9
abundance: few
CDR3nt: TGTGCCAGCAGCCCCTGGGACTACTACTACGAGCAGTACTTC
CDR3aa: CASSPWDYYYEQYF

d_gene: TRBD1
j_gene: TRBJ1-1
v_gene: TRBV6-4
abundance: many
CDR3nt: TGTGCCAGCAGTGCCTCGGGACAGGGAGTGTGGTTCTTT
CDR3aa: CASSASGQGVWFF

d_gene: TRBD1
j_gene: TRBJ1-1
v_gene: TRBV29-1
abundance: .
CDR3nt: TGCAGCGTTCTGACAGGGGGGATGAACACTGAAGCTTTCTTT
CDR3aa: CSVLTGGMNTEAFF

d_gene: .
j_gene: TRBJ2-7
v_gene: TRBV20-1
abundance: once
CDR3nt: TGCAGTGCACGTCATCCTCAGACAGTATACGAGCAGTACTTC
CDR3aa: CSARHPQTVYEQYF

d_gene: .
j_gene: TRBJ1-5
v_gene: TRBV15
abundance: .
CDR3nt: TGTGCCACCAGCAGTGGGGGGCAGAGCAATCAGCATTTT
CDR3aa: CATSSGGQSNQHF

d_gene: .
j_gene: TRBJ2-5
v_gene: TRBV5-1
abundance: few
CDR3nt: TGCGTCAGCAGCTCCATTGGGGGTCAAGAGACCCAGTACTTC
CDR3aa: CVSSSIGGQETQYF

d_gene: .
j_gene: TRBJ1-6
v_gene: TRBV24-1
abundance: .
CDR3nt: TGTGCCCCGGGGGGGTCATATAATTCACCCCTCCACTTT
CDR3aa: CAPGGSYNSPLHF

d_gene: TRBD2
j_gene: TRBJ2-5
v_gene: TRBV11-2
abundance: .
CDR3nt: TGTGCCAGCAGCTTATTGCCTAGCGGGAGCGGCTGGGAGACCCAGTACTTC
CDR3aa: CASSLLPSGSGWETQYF

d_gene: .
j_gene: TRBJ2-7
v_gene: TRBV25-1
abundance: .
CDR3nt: TGCGCCAGCAGCCAAGGTCTGGTCTACGAGCAGTACTTC
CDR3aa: CASSQGLVYEQYF

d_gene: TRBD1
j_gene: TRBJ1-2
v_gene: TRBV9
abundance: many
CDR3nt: TGTGCCAGCAGCGCCGGACAGGGGGACTATGGCTACACCTTC
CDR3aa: CASSAGQGDYGYTF

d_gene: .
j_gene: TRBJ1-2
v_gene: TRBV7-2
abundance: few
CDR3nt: TGTGCCAGCAGCTTGAGACATAAGATCGCGGATGGCTACACCTTC
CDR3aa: CASSLRHKIADGYTF

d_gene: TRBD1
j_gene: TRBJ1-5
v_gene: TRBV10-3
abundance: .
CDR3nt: TGTGCCATCAGTTGGGACAGAAATCAGCCCCAGCATTTT
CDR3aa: CAISWDRNQPQHF

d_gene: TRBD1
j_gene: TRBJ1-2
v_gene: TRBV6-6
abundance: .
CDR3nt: TGTGCCATCAGTGACTACAGGGGAGACTACACCTTC
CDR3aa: CAISDYRGDYTF

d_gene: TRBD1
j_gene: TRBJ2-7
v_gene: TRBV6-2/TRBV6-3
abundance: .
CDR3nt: TGTGCCAGCAGTTACCCCCTTGGAGGGACAGGGCTGCCCTACGAGCAGTACTTC
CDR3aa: CASSYPLGGTGLPYEQYF

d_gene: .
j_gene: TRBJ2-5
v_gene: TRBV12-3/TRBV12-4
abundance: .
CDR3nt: TGTGCCAGCACTCAGGGGTACACAGAGACCCAGTACTTC
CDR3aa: CASTQGYTETQYF

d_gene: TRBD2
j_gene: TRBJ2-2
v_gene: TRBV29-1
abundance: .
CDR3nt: TGCAGCGCTGGACTAGACACCACCGGGGAGCTGTTTTTT
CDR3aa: CSAGLDTTGELFF

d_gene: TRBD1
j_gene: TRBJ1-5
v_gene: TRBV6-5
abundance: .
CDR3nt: TGTGCCAGCAATCCCGGACAGGGGGTCAGGAATCAGCCCCAGCATTTT
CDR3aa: CASNPGQGVRNQPQHF

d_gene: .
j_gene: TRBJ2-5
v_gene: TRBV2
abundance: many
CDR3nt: TGTGCCAGCGGGAAGAGGGCGGAGACTCGAGAGACCCAGTACTTC
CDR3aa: CASGKRAETRETQYF

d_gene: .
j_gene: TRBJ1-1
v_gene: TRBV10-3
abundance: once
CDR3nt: TGTGCCATCAGAACCGTCTGGGGGCAGGGGTGGCGAAGTGAAGCTTTCTTT
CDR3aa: CAIRTVWGQGWRSEAFF

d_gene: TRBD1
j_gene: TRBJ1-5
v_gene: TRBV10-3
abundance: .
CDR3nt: TGTGCCATCAGTCGACCGGGACAGGGGGCCGCGGGGCAGCCCCAGCATTTT
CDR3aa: CAISRPGQGAAGQPQHF

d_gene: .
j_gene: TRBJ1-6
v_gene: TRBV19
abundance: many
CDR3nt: TGTGCCAGTAGTCAACACCAGCGGAATTCACCCCTCCACTTT
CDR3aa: CASSQHQRNSPLHF

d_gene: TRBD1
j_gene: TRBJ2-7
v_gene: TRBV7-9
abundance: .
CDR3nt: TGTGCCAGCAGCTCAGGGACAGTCACCTACGAGCAGTACTTC
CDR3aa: CASSSGTVTYEQYF

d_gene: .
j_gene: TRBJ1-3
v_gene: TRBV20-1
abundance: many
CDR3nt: TGCAGTGCTAGCGCCAGGGCTGGAAACACCATATATTTT
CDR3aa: CSASARAGNTIYF

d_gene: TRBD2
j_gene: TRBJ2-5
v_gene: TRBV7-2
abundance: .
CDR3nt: TGTGCCAGCCAAGAGGGAGCGGGAGCCTTCCAAGAGACCCAGTACTTC
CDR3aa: CASQEGAGAFQETQYF

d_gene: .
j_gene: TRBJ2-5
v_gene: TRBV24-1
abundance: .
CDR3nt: TGTGCCACCAGTGAGGGGAAGGTGTACCAAGAGACCCAGTACTTC
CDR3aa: CATSEGKVYQETQYF

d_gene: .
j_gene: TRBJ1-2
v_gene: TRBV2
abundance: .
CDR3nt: TGTGCCAGCAGCTTAGCGCCGGACGCTACCTATGGCTACACCTTC
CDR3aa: CASSLAPDATYGYTF

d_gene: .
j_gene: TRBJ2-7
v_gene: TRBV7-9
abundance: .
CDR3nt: TGTGCCAGCAGCGACGGGGCCCCCCCGCGTGAGCAGTACTTC
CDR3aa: CASSDGAPPREQYF

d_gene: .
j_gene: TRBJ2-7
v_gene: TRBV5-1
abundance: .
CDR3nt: TGCGCCAGCAGGGACATTTCCTCCTACGAGCAGTACTTC
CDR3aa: CASRDISSYEQYF

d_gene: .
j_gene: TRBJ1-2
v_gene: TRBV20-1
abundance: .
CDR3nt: TGCAGTGCTAAACATCGGGACACTTCCGGGGACGATGGCTACACCTTC
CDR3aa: CSAKHRDTSGDDGYTF

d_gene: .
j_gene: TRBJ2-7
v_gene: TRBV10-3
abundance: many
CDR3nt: TGTGCCACCAGGTCAGTGACCTACGAGCAGTACTTC
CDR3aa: CATRSVTYEQYF

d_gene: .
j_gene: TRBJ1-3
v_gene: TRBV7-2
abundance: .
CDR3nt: TGTGCCAGCAGCTTATCCAACACCATATATTTT
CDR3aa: CASSLSNTIYF

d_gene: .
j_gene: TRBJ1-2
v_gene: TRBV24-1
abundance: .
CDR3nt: TGTGCCACCAGTGATTTAGGATTACCCTATGGCTACACCTTC
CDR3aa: CATSDLGLPYGYTF

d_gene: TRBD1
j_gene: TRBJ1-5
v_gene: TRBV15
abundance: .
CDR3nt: TGTGCCACCAGCCGGACAGGGGGCGCTCAGCCCCAGCATTTT
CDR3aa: CATSRTGGAQPQHF

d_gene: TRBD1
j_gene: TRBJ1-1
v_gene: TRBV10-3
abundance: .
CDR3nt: TGTGCCAGCAGTTACTCGATAGGGACAGGGGGCTCGAGGACTGAAGCTTTCTTT
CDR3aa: CASSYSIGTGGSRTEAFF

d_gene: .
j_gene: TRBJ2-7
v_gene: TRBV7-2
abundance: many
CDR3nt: TGTGCCAGCAGCTCGTCGACAGGGACTATCCGGTACTTC
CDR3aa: CASSSSTGTIRYF

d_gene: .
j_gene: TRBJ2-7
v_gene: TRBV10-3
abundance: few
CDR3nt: TGTGCCATCAACTCGCAGAGCTCCTACGAGCAGTACTTC
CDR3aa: CAINSQSSYEQYF

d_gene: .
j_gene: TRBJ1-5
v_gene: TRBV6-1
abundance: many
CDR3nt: TGTGCCAGCAGTGAATTGTGGAATCAGCCCCAGCATTTT
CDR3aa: CASSELWNQPQHF

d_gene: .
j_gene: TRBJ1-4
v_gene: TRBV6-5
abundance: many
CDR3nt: TGTGCCAGCAGGAGGAATGAAAAACTGTTTTTT
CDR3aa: CASRRNEKLFF

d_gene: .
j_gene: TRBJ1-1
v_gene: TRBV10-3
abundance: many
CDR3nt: TGTGCCATCAGTGAGATGACACTAAACACTGAAGCTTTCTTT
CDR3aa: CAISEMTLNTEAFF